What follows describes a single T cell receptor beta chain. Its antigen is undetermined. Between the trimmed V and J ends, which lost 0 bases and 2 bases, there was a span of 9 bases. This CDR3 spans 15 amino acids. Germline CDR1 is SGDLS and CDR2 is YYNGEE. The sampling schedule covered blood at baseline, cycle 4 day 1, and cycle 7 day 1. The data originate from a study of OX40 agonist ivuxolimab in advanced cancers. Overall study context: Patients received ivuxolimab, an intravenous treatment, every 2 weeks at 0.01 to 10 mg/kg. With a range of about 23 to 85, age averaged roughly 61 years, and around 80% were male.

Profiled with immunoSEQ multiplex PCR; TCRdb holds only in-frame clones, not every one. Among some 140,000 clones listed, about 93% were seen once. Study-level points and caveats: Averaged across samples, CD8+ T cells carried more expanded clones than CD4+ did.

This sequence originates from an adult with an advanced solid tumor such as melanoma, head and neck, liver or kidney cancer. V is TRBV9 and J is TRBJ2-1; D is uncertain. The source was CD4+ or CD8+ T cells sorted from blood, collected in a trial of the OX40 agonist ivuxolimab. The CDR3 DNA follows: TGTGCCAGCAGCGTAGGGCTGAGAACCTACAATGAGCAGTTCTTC. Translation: CASSVGLRTYNEQFF.